This T cell receptor (beta chain) was sequenced during a study of cytomegalovirus exposure and HLA in healthy donors. Study-level findings and limits: According to a subsequent analysis, TCR clusters identified in the first cohort showed a tendency to co-occur across the 120 validation repertoires.

The table came from immunoSEQ multiplex PCR; TCRdb's copy has only in-frame clones and leaves some out. The sample consists of around 150,000 clones, 70% to 85% of them appearing once. Germline CDR1 reads MDHEN; CDR2 reads SYDVKM. V dropped 5 bases and J dropped 5; count of bases not matched to a gene: 7. The CDR3 sequence is 15 residues long. A word on this clone: Its antigen is still unknown.

This sequence originates from a man aged 25-45 years in good health and CMV-seropositive. This chain joins TRBV28 and TRBJ2-4; 9 positions agree with TRBD1. Sequenced input: PBMCs. This CDR3 reads CASSPQTGGQNIQYF. The CDR3 DNA follows: TGTGCCAGCAGTCCCCAGACAGGGGGGCAAAACATTCAGTACTTC.